A few counts support the clone carrying this T cell receptor beta chain. Its target is not known. The sample belongs to a study of response to subunit inactivated influenza vaccine. Points from the study as a whole: Every seasonal influenza vaccination brings in few new T cells, the authors suggested.

TCRdb reanalysed the RT-PCR reads using MiXCR and keeps one entry per CDR3 protein. The sample lists 500,000 to 650,000 distinct CDR3 sequences, around 8% occurring once. Unmatched junction bases numbered 9, after V lost 3 bases and J lost 7 bases. The CDR3 contains 15 residues. Germline V gene sequence: CDR1 LNHNV, CDR2 YYDKDF (reference sequence). The source material was PBMCs from blood, sampled less than 30 months after vaccination. The rearrangement joins TRBV15 to TRBJ1-5; 7 bases align to TRBD1. This sequence originates from a man in his fifties or sixties who received an inactivated influenza vaccine. The CDR3 nucleotides read TGTGCCACCAGCAGCCTCGACAGGGTGTCCCAGCCCCAGCATTTT. Protein: CATSSLDRVSQPQHF.